This T cell receptor (beta chain) was identified during a study of post-analysis software for immune sequencing data. Study background: The study covered relapsing-remitting, secondary progressive and progressive-relapsing courses of multiple sclerosis. Study-level findings and limits: Higher frequency in patients than in controls was seen for roughly five TRBV segments, with TRBV5-6, TRBV5-1 and TRBV20-1 among them. The F measure placed samples prepared in the same batch into strongly shared clusters. Comparison with controls showed significantly lower normalized Chao1 diversity in multiple sclerosis patients.

With respect to this clonotype: Its antigen is unknown.

cDNA libraries of TCR beta carried unique molecular identifiers. A single record per CDR3 protein comes from TCRdb applying MiXCR to the PCR reads. This sample has 500,000 to 600,000 distinct CDR3 sequences, with roughly 46% found just once. The germline V and J ends were trimmed by 6 bases and 5 bases, with 23 bases remaining between them. The CDR3 totals 17 residues. The rearrangement links TRBV12-3 or TRBV12-4 to TRBJ2-1; D might be TRBD2 (6 bases). The TCR was taken from a girl under 18 with multiple sclerosis. The sample taken for sequencing was blood. CDR3 sequence reads: CASSASSALPRDNEQFF. The CDR3 nucleotides read TGTGCCAGCAGCGCCTCTAGCGCCCTACCTCGGGACAATGAGCAGTTCTTC.